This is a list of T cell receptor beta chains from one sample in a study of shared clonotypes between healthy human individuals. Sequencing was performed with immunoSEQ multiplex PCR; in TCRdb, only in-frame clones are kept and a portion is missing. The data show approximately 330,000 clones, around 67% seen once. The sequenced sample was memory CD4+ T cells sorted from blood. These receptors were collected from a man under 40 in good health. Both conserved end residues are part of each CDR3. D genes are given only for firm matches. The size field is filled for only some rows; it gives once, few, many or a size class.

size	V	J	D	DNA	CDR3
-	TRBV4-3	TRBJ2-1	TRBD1	TGCGCCAGCAGCCAACTCGGACAGGTACTCTACAATGAGCAGTTCTTC	CASSQLGQVLYNEQFF
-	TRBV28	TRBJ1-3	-	TGTGCCAGCAGTTTGTTAGCTGGAAACACCATATATTTT	CASSLLAGNTIYF
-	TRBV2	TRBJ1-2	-	TGTGCCAGCAAGGGACGGAACTATGGCTACACCTTC	CASKGRNYGYTF
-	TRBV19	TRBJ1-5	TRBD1	TGTGCCAGCGGGGACAGGGCCCCCTCGCGTCAGCATTTT	CASGDRAPSRQHF
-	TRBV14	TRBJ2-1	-	TGTGCCAGCAGCCAACCGGGACTCCCCAATGAGCAGTTCTTC	CASSQPGLPNEQFF
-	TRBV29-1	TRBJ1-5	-	TGCAGCGTAGGAGGTTACCCCAATCAGCCCCAGCATTTT	CSVGGYPNQPQHF
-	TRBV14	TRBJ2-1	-	TGTGCCAGCAGCCCTATGGCGGGACCAGCGCTCTACAATGAGCAGTTCTTC	CASSPMAGPALYNEQFF
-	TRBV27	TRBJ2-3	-	TGTGCCAGCAGCCGCTGGGTAGCGGCAAGCACAGATACGCAGTATTTT	CASSRWVAASTDTQYF
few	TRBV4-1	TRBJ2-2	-	TGCGCCAGCAGCCAACTTACCCAGGGGATTAATCCCGGGGAGCTGTTTTTT	CASSQLTQGINPGELFF
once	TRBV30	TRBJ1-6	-	TGTGCCTTGACAGACAGCAAATCACCCCTCCACTTT	CALTDSKSPLHF
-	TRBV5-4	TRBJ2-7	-	TGTGCCAGCAGCTTCAAGCGGACCCACGAGCAGTACTTC	CASSFKRTHEQYF
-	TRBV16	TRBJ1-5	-	TGTGCCAGCAGCCCGCGCGGCGGCAGTCAGCCCCAGCATTTT	CASSPRGGSQPQHF
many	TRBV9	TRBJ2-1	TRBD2	TGTGCCAGCAGCGTCCTAGCGGGGAACAATGAGCAGTTCTTC	CASSVLAGNNEQFF
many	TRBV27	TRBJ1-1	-	TGTGCCAGCAGTTTTGAGGCGAACACTGAAGCTTTCTTT	CASSFEANTEAFF
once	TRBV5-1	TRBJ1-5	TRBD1	TGCGCCAGCAGCTTGACAGGGGGCAATCAGCCCCAGCATTTT	CASSLTGGNQPQHF
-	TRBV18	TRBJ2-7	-	TGTGCCAGCTCACCAAAGGGCGGGCAATCGTACGAGCAGTACTTC	CASSPKGGQSYEQYF
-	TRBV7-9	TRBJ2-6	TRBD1	TGTGCCAGCAGCTTAGGGACGAGACAGGGAACCGGGGCCAACGTCCTGACTTTC	CASSLGTRQGTGANVLTF
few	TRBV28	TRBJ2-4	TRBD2	TGTGCCAGCATTCGAAGGACTAGCGGGCACATTCAGTACTTC	CASIRRTSGHIQYF
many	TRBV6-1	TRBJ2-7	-	TGTGCCAGCCAGAAAAGGGAATACGAGCAGTACTTC	CASQKREYEQYF
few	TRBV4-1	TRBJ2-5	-	TGCGCCAGCAGCCAAGATACAGGCCAAGAGACCCAGTACTTC	CASSQDTGQETQYF
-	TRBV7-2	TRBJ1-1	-	TGTGCCAGCAGCTGGGGTTTTCTTTCCGCGAACACTGAAGCTTTCTTT	CASSWGFLSANTEAFF
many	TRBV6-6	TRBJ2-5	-	TGTGCCAGCAGTCGACATCCGGAGACCCAGTACTTC	CASSRHPETQYF
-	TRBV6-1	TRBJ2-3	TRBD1	TGTGCCAGCAGTGGAAGATTAGGACAGGGGGCTGGAGATACGCAGTATTTT	CASSGRLGQGAGDTQYF
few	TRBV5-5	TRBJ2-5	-	TGTGCCAGCAGCTCTAGTGGGGTAGCGGTCCAAGAGACCCAGTACTTC	CASSSSGVAVQETQYF
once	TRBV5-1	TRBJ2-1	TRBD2	TGCGCCAGCGGTAGCGGGCTAAGCTCCTACAATGAGCAGTTCTTC	CASGSGLSSYNEQFF
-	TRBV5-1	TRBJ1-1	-	TGCGCCAGCAGCTTAAGGGAGGGTTACACTGAAGCTTTCTTT	CASSLREGYTEAFF